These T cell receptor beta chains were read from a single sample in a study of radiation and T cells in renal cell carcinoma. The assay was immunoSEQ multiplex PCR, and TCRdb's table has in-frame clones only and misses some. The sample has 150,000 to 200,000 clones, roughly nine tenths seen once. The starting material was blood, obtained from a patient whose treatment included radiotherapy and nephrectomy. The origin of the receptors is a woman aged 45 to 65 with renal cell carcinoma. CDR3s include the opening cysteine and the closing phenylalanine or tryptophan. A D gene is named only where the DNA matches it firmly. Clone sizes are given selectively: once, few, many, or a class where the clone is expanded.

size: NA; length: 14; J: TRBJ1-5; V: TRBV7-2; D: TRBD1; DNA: TGTGCCAGCAGCATACAGGGGGCGAATCAGCCCCAGCATTTT; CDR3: CASSIQGANQPQHF
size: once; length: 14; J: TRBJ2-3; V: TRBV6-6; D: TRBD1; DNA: TGTGCCAGCAGCCGTGGACAGGTAGCAGATACGCAGTATTTT; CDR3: CASSRGQVADTQYF
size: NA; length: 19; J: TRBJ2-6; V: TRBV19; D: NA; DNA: TGTGCCAGTAGTATAGTTGCAGGTTCTCTTTCCTCTGGGGCCAACGTCCTGACTTTC; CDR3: CASSIVAGSLSSGANVLTF
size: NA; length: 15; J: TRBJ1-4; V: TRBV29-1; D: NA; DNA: TGCAGCGTTGAAGAAAACCCCTCGACTGGTGGAAAACTGTTTTTT; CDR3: CSVEENPSTGGKLFF
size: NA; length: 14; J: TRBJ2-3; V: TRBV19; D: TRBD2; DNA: TGTGCCAGTAGCGGGAGGGCAAAGCCAGATACGCAGTATTTT; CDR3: CASSGRAKPDTQYF
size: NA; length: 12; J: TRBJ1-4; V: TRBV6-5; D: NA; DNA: TGTGCCAGCAGTCGGAAAGATGAAAAACTGTTTTTT; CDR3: CASSRKDEKLFF
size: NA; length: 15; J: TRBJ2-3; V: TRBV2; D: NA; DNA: TGTGCCAGCAGTGAAGCGCCGGCCCGCACAGATACGCAGTATTTT; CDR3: CASSEAPARTDTQYF
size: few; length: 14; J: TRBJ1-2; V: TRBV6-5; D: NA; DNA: TGTGCCAGCAGCAGACAGTTCGGGAACTATGGCTACACCTTC; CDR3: CASSRQFGNYGYTF
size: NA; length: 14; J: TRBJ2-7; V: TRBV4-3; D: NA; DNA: TGCGCCAGCAGCCAAGATACAGACTCCTACGAGCAGTACTTC; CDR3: CASSQDTDSYEQYF
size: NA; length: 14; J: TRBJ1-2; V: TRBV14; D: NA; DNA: TGTGCCAGCAGCCAAGCGTGGACCCTCTATGGCTACACCTTC; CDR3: CASSQAWTLYGYTF
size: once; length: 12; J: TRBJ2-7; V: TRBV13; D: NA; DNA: TGTGCCAGCAGCTCCCCAGGCTACGAGCAGTACTTC; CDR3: CASSSPGYEQYF
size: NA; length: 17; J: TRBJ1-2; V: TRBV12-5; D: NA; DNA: TGTGCTAGTGGTTTGAGTTCATTTAGGAGGTACCCCGGGGGCTACACCTTC; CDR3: CASGLSSFRRYPGGYTF
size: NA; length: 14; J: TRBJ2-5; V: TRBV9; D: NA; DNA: TGTGCCAGCAGCCCCCTAGGAGGTGGTGGGGCCCAGTACTTC; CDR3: CASSPLGGGGAQYF
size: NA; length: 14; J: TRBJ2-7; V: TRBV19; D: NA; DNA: TGTGCCAGTAGTCCTAGGACTGCAACCTACGAGCAGTACTTC; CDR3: CASSPRTATYEQYF
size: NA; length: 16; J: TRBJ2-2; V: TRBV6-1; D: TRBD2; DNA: TGTGCCAGCAGTGAACTACTAGCGGGCAACACCGGGGAGCTGTTTTTT; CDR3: CASSELLAGNTGELFF
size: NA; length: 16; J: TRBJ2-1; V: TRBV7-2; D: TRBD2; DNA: TGTGCCAGCAGCTGGCCTAGCGGGGGGACCTACAATGAGCAGTTCTTC; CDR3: CASSWPSGGTYNEQFF
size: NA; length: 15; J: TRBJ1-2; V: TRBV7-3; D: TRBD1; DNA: TGTGCCAGCAGCCTATTAGGGGGCGATCTCTATGGCTACACCTTC; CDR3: CASSLLGGDLYGYTF
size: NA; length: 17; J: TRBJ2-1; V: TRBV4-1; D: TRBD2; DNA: TGCGCCAGCAGCCAAGCCACCCTGGGACTAACGGGAGATGAGCAGTTCTTC; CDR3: CASSQATLGLTGDEQFF
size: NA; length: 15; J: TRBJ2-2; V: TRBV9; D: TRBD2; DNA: TGTGCCAGCAGCCCCTGGACGGGAGGTAACGGGGAGCTGTTTTTT; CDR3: CASSPWTGGNGELFF
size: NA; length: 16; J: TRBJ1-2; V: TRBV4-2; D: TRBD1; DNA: TGTGCCAGCAGCCATAACACCGGGACAGCTAACTATGGCTACACCTTC; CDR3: CASSHNTGTANYGYTF
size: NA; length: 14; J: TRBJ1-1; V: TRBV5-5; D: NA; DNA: TGTGCCAGCAGGCAGGGATTTCTGAACACTGAAGCTTTCTTT; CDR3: CASRQGFLNTEAFF
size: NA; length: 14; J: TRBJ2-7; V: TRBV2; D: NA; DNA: TGTGCCAGCCATGGGACTGTAAGGACCTACGAGCAGTACTTC; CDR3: CASHGTVRTYEQYF
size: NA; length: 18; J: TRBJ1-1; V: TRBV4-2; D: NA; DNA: TGTGCCAGCAGCCAAAACAGTAGAAGGGGGGCGGGGAGCCCTGAAGCTTTCTTT; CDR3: CASSQNSRRGAGSPEAFF
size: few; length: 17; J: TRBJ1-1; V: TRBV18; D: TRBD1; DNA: TGTGCCAGCTCAGCAACGGGACAGGGGATGAGGGACACTGAAGCTTTCTTT; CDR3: CASSATGQGMRDTEAFF
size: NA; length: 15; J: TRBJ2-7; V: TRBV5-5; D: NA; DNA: TGTGCCAGCAGCAGGGCTGGACAGAACCTCTACGAGCAGTACTTC; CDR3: CASSRAGQNLYEQYF
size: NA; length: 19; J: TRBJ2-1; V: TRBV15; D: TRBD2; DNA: TGTGCCACCAGCAGAGCCCAACAGACCGGGACTAGCGGCTACAATGAGCAGTTCTTC; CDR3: CATSRAQQTGTSGYNEQFF
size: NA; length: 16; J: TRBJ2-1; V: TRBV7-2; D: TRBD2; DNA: TGTGCCAGCAGCCCCCCCGGGACTAGCGGGGGCAATGAGCAGTTCTTC; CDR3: CASSPPGTSGGNEQFF
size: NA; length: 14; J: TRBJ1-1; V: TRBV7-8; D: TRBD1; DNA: TGTGCCAGCAGCTCAAGGACAGGGGGTTATCGCGCTTTCTTT; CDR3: CASSSRTGGYRAFF
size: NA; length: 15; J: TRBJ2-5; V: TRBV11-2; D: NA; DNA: TGTGCCAGCAGCTTAGGCGGGGGCTCCGAAGAGACCCAGTACTTC; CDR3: CASSLGGGSEETQYF
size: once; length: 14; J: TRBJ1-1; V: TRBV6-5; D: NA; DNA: TGTGCCAGCCGTCTAGACAGCGTGAACACTGAAGCTTTCTTT; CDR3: CASRLDSVNTEAFF
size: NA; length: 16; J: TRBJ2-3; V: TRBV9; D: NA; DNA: TGTGCCAGCAGCACCCGGGCGGGGACGGTAGGGGATACGCAGTATTTT; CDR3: CASSTRAGTVGDTQYF
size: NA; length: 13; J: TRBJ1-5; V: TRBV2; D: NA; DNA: TGTGCCAGCATACAAGGACTCAATCAGCCCCAGCATTTT; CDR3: CASIQGLNQPQHF
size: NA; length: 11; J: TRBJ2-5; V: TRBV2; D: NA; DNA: TGTGCCAGCAGTGGGGAAGAGACCCAGTACTTC; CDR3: CASSGEETQYF
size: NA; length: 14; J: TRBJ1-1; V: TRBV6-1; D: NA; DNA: TGTGCCAGCAGGAAAGACAGGAGGAACACTGAAGCTTTCTTT; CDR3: CASRKDRRNTEAFF
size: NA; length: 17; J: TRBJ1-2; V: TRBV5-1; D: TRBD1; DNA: TGCGCCAGCAGCTTGTTCCCTCCGGGGACAGCCAACTATGGCTACACCTTC; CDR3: CASSLFPPGTANYGYTF
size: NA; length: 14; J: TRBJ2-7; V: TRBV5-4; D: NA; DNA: TGTGCCAGCAGGAGGGACTCTGTCTTGGACGAGCAGTACTTC; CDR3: CASRRDSVLDEQYF
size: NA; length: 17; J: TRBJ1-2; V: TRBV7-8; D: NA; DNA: TGTGCCAGCAGCTTACGTCGGTCCCGCCGGGATACCTATGGCTACACCTTC; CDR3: CASSLRRSRRDTYGYTF
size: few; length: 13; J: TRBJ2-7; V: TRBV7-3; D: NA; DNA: TGTGCCAGCAGCTCCCCAGGATCGGGCGAGCAGTACTTC; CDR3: CASSSPGSGEQYF